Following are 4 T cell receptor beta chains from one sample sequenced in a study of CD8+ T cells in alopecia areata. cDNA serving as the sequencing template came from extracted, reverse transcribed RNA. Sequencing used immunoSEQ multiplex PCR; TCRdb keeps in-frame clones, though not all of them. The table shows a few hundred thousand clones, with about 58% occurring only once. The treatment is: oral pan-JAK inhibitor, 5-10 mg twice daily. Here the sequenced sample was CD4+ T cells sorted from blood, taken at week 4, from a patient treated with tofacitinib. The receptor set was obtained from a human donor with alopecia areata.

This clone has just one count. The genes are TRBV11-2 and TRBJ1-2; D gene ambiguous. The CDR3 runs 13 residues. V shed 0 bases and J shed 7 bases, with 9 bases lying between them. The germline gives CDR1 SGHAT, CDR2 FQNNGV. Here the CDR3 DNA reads TGTGCCAGCAGCTTAGATCGATTGAGTGGCTACACCTTC. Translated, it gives CASSLDRLSGYTF.

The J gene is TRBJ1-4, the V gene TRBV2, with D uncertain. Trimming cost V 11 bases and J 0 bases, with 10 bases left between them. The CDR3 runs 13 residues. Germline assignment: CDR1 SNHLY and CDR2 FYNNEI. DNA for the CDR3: TGTGCCCATCAGAGATCAACTAATGAAAAACTGTTTTTT. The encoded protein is CAHQRSTNEKLFF.

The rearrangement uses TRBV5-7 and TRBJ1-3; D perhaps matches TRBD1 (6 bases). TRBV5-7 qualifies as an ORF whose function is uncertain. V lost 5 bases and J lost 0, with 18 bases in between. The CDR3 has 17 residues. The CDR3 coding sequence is TGTGCCAGCAGTGAGGACAGTCCGCCAATCTCTGGAAACACCATATATTTT. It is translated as CASSEDSPPISGNTIYF.

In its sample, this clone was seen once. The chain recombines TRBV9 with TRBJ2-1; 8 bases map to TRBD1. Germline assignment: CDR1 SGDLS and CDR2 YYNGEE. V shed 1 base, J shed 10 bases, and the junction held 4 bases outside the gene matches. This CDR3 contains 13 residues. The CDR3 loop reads CASSVQGAREQFF. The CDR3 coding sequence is TGTGCCAGCAGCGTACAGGGGGCACGGGAGCAGTTCTTC.